These 12 T cell receptor beta chains came from one sample sequenced in a study of radiotherapy plus CTLA-4 blockade in lung cancer. TCRdb keeps only in-frame clones here, not all; method: immunoSEQ multiplex PCR. The data contain approximately 28,000 clones, approximately 79% of them singletons. Sequenced here: peripheral blood, sampled from a patient treated with radiotherapy plus ipilimumab. The source of these receptors is a human donor with non-small cell lung cancer who had stable disease on radiotherapy plus ipilimumab.

The chain combines TRBV6-5 with TRBJ2-5; 9 nucleotides agree with TRBD1. The ends lost 6 bases at V and 5 bases at J; junction bases unmatched: 7. The CDR3 length is 14 residues. Germline V gene sequence: CDR1 MNHEY, CDR2 SVGAGI. CDR3 nucleotides: TGTGCCAGCAGGATTCACGACAGGGGGGAGACCCAGTACTTC. The encoded protein is CASRIHDRGETQYF.

The chain combines TRBV7-2 with TRBJ2-2; D not certain. The CDR3 runs to 17 residues. The germline V gene has CDR1 SGHTA and CDR2 FQGNSA. Between the trimmed V and J ends, which lost 2 bases and 6 bases, there was a span of 19 bases. The DNA for the CDR3 is TGTGCCAGCAGCTTAAATCCCGGGTTAAAGATAGCCGGGGAGCTGTTTTTT. Translation: CASSLNPGLKIAGELFF.

The chain joins TRBV6-1 to TRBJ2-3; no firm D call. V gave up 5 bases and J gave up 5 bases, with 14 bases separating them. The CDR3 runs 14 residues. In germline, CDR1 is MNHNS, CDR2 SASEGT. The CDR3 region has the DNA TGTGCCAGCAGTTGGGCGGTAGCAGGAGATACGCAGTATTTT. Translated, it gives CASSWAVAGDTQYF.

The rearrangement links TRBV9 to TRBJ1-1; 7 bases are shared with TRBD1. V was pared by 4 bases and J by 5 bases, with 11 bases of the junction left unmatched. The CDR3 spans 15 residues. The germline V gene has CDR1 SGDLS and CDR2 YYNGEE. The CDR3 loop reads CASSPHQGVVTEAFF. The CDR3 coding sequence is TGTGCCAGCAGCCCACATCAGGGGGTGGTAACTGAAGCTTTCTTT.

This clone was observed a single time. This chain's CDR3 is CASSVLAGKETQYF. CDR3 nucleotide sequence: TGTGCCAGCAGTGTACTAGCGGGTAAAGAGACCCAGTACTTC. This sequence joins TRBV6-1 and TRBJ2-5, with 9 bases identical to TRBD2. The germline CDR1 and CDR2 sequences are MNHNS and SASEGT. The CDR3 length is 14 residues. V was pared by 4 bases and J by 3 bases, with 3 bases of the junction left unmatched.

The chain has TRBV5-6 and TRBJ1-6; 9 nucleotides match TRBD1. The J segment lost 13 bases and the V segment lost 4 bases, leaving 15 bases of the junction unmatched. Germline CDR1 reads SGHDT; CDR2 reads YYEEEE. The CDR3 is 16 amino acids. For the CDR3, the DNA is TGTGCCAGCAGCCCGGGGACAGGGATCCTGAGTTTCCCCCTCCACTTT. It specifies CASSPGTGILSFPLHF.

This clone was found once. The J gene is TRBJ1-2, the V gene TRBV18, with D perhaps TRBD1 (5 bases). Trimming took 1 base from V and 7 from J, leaving 13 bases between them. The CDR3 consists of 14 residues. Germline-derived CDR1 and CDR2 are KGHSH and LQKENI. This chain's CDR3 is CASSPLEGAGGYTF. The CDR3 coding sequence is TGTGCCAGCTCACCACTGGAAGGGGCCGGTGGCTACACCTTC.

The V and J genes are TRBV5-1 and TRBJ2-3, with D unresolved. Trimming removed 2 bases from V and 4 bases from J, with 11 bases in between. The germline gives CDR1 SGHRS, CDR2 YFSETQ. The CDR3 sequence is 14 residues long. The CDR3 DNA follows: TGCGCCAGCAGCTTTGAGCGTCCCCCAGATACGCAGTATTTT. It translates to CASSFERPPDTQYF.

The chain carries TRBV9 and TRBJ1-1, with 12 bases aligning to TRBD1. With 2 bases clipped from V and 1 base from J, the junction kept 9 bases outside the gene matches. Germline V CDR1 and CDR2: SGDLS, YYNGEE. The CDR3 consists of 18 residues. The DNA of the CDR3 is TGTGCCAGCAGCGTCTTAGGGACAGGGGGCGCGGGGAACACTGAAGCTTTCTTT. As protein: CASSVLGTGGAGNTEAFF.

The chain has TRBV6-5 and TRBJ1-5; a weak D match, TRBD1 (5 bases). The germline V gene encodes CDR1 MNHEY and CDR2 SVGAGI. The CDR3 covers 14 residues. The germline V and J ends were trimmed by 6 bases and 5 bases, with 14 bases remaining between them. The chain's CDR3 is CASSAGPGHQPQHF. CDR3 DNA sequence: TGTGCCAGCAGCGCCGGTCCAGGGCATCAGCCCCAGCATTTT.

The genes are TRBV25-1 and TRBJ1-6; no clear D gene. With 7 bases removed from V and 7 bases from J, the gap between germline ends came to 14 bases. CDR3 size: 14 residues. Germline CDR1 is MGHDK and CDR2 is SYGVNS. CDR3 sequence: CASNPSELNSPLHF. The CDR3 DNA reads as TGTGCCAGCAACCCCAGCGAACTAAATTCACCCCTCCACTTT.

The chain recombines TRBV30 with TRBJ1-5; 10 bases are a match to TRBD1. The CDR3 is 14 residues long. Germline V gene data show CDR1 as GTSNPN and CDR2 as SVGIG (reference sequence). Unmatched junction bases numbered 5, after V lost 5 bases and J lost 4 bases. Here the CDR3 DNA reads TGTGCCTGGGATGGACAGGGGGGGAATCAGCCCCAGCATTTT. Protein sequence: CAWDGQGGNQPQHF. Together with reference TRBV30 and TRBJ1-5, the CDR3 gives the full variable domain: SQTIHQWPATLVQPVGSPLSLECTVEGTSNPNLYWYRQAAGRGLQLLFYSVGIGQISSEVPQNLSASRPQDRQFILSSKKLLLSDSGFYLCAWDGQGGNQPQHFGDGTRLSIL.